Shown below are 25 T cell receptor beta chains from a single sample sequenced in a study of identical twins. In TCRdb, the 5' RACE reads were re-called with MiXCR into one record per CDR3 protein. In the table there are approximately 230,000 distinct CDR3 sequences, 6.5% of which are singletons. These sequences were also reported in another study, on T cells expressing NK-cell markers.

What was sequenced was CD8+ T cells sorted from blood. These receptors came from a woman aged 18-29 years in good health.

This clonotype was seen at least ten times. V is TRBV12-3 or TRBV12-4 and J is TRBJ1-3; the D gene is possibly TRBD1 (5 bases). V gave up 8 bases and J gave up 3 bases, with 8 bases separating them. This CDR3 has 12 amino acids. The CDR3 coding sequence is TGTGCCAGCGAGGGGTATGGAAACACCATATATTTT. Translating gives CASEGYGNTIYF.

The rearrangement links TRBV5-6 to TRBJ2-1, with 8 bases fitting TRBD1. The CDR3 has 16 amino acids. Germline-derived CDR1 and CDR2 are SGHDT and YYEEEE. V lost 5 bases and J lost 4; bases outside the gene matches: 11. The CDR3 DNA sequence: TGTGCCAGCAGTTCATACAGGGGGGCTTCATACAATGAGCAGTTCTTC. The encoded protein is CASSSYRGASYNEQFF.

This clonotype was detected only a few times. The V and J genes are TRBV20-1 and TRBJ2-7, with D perhaps matching TRBD1 (5 bases). The germline CDR1 and CDR2 sequences are DFQATT and SNEGSKA (reference sequence). Trimming took off 5 bases at V and 1 base at J, with 9 bases between the two ends. The CDR3 is made up of 12 amino acids. The CDR3 sequence: CSAGDSSYEQYF. CDR3 sequence (DNA): TGCAGTGCTGGCGACAGTTCCTACGAGCAGTACTTC.

There are a few counts of this clonotype. The rearrangement joins TRBV12-3 or TRBV12-4 to TRBJ2-7, with TRBD1 matching over 7 bases. Trimming removed 10 bases from V and 5 bases from J; junction bases left unmatched: 8. CDR3 length: 12 amino acids. The chain's CDR3 is CATRQGNNEQYF. The CDR3 nucleotides read TGTGCCACAAGACAGGGCAACAACGAGCAGTACTTC.

This clonotype has at least ten counts. The chain combines TRBV15 with TRBJ2-5, with D perhaps matching TRBD1 (5 bases). The CDR3 has 13 amino acids. Germline CDR1 LNHNV, CDR2 YYDKDF (reference sequence). Trimming pared 9 bases from V and 3 bases from J, leaving 14 bases between. Written as DNA, the CDR3 is TGTGCCACTTCAGGGCAAGGGGAAGAGACCCAGTACTTC. It encodes CATSGQGEETQYF. Full variable domain (rest looked up from reference TRBV15 and TRBJ2-5): DAMVIQNPRYQVTQFGKPVTLSCSQTLNHNVMYWYQQKSSQAPKLLFHYYDKDFNNEADTPDNFQSRRPNTSFCFLDIRSPGLGDTAMYLCATSGQGEETQYFGPGTRLLVL.

This clonotype was seen a few times. This chain uses TRBV9 with TRBJ2-3; D may be TRBD1 (5 bases). Germline lookup yields CDR1 SGDLS and CDR2 YYNGEE. The CDR3 runs 16 residues. Trimming pared 0 bases from V and 0 bases from J, leaving 11 bases between. The chain's CDR3 is CASSVASQASTDTQYF. The CDR3, as DNA: TGTGCCAGCAGCGTAGCTTCACAGGCTAGCACAGATACGCAGTATTTT.

This clonotype was detected ten times or more. This sequence joins TRBV12-3 or TRBV12-4 and TRBJ2-5; D is unresolved. This CDR3 region has 11 residues. Trimming pared 3 bases from V and 1 base from J, leaving 0 bases between. For the CDR3, the DNA is TGTGCCAGCAGTTTCCAAGAGACCCAGTACTTC. This sequence encodes CASSFQETQYF.

This clonotype came up many times. The rearrangement uses TRBV5-1 and TRBJ2-3, with unresolved D. V lost 1 base and J lost 3, with 9 bases in between. CDR3 length equals 14 residues. The germline V gene has CDR1 SGHRS and CDR2 YFSETQ. CDR3 bases: TGCGCCAGCAGCTTGAGTGTAGGAACAGATACGCAGTATTTT. Its translation is CASSLSVGTDTQYF.

This clonotype was recorded a few times. The chain employs TRBV9 and TRBJ1-2, with D possibly being TRBD1 (6 bases). The CDR3 is made up of 13 amino acids. V was clipped by 5 bases and J by 7 bases, with 15 bases between them. The germline gives CDR1 SGDLS, CDR2 YYNGEE. CDR3 sequence (DNA): TGTGCCAGCAGAGGGGACACCGAGTTTGGCTACACCTTC. Translating it yields CASRGDTEFGYTF.

This chain uses TRBV7-9 with TRBJ2-7, with D tentatively TRBD1 (6 bases). V lost 7 bases, J lost 6 bases, and 13 bases lay in between. The CDR3 is made up of 12 amino acids. The germline CDR1 and CDR2 sequences are SEHNR and FQNEAQ (reference sequence). CDR3 sequence: CASKGRGSEQYF. As DNA, the CDR3 is TGTGCCAGCAAAGGCAGGGGAAGCGAGCAGTACTTC.

This clonotype was detected ten times or more. V is TRBV9 and J is TRBJ1-2; D may be TRBD1 (6 bases). The ends were cut back, 4 bases at V and 4 bases at J, with 14 bases in the middle. This CDR3 contains 14 residues. Germline CDR1 reads SGDLS; CDR2 reads YYNGEE. CDR3 sequence (DNA): TGTGCCAGCAGCCCGGAGGACAGTCCCTATGGCTACACCTTC. Protein product: CASSPEDSPYGYTF.

This clonotype came up a few times. This rearrangement joins TRBV28 to TRBJ2-5; D might be TRBD2 (5 bases). Trimming shortened V by 3 bases and J by 3 bases, and 11 bases separated the two germline ends. The germline V gene encodes CDR1 MDHEN and CDR2 SYDVKM. The CDR3 has 14 residues. CDR3 DNA: TGTGCCAGCAGTTTGACTATGTTAGAAGAGACCCAGTACTTC. Translating gives CASSLTMLEETQYF.

This clonotype was detected a few times. The rearrangement joins TRBV27 to TRBJ2-5; the D call may be TRBD1 or TRBD2 (6 bases each). This CDR3 is 14 amino acids long. V lost 5 bases and J 4 bases, leaving 14 bases between the germline ends. The germline V gene encodes CDR1 MNHEY and CDR2 SMNVEV (reference sequence). The DNA for the CDR3 is TGTGCCAGCAGTACCGGGGGCGGGGTAGAGACCCAGTACTTC. Amino acids: CASSTGGGVETQYF.

This clonotype was seen only a few times. This chain connects TRBV14 to TRBJ2-1; no reliable D call. Germline V gene lookup returns CDR1 SGHDN and CDR2 FVKESK. There are 13 residues in the CDR3. Trimming took off 0 bases at V and 8 bases at J, with 8 bases between the two ends. The CDR3 here is CASSQEPGYEQFF. Written as DNA, the CDR3 is TGTGCCAGCAGCCAAGAGCCCGGGTATGAGCAGTTCTTC.

This clonotype appeared a few times. This sequence joins TRBV20-1 and TRBJ2-1; the D gene is possibly TRBD2 (7 bases). From germline, CDR1 is DFQATT and CDR2 SNEGSKA (reference sequence). The CDR3 sequence is 17 residues long. V was pared by 0 bases and J by 0 bases, with 15 bases between. The CDR3 protein is CSAREAGARSSYNEQFF. The DNA of the CDR3 is TGCAGTGCTAGAGAGGCGGGGGCTAGGAGCTCCTACAATGAGCAGTTCTTC.

This clonotype has more than one count but fewer than ten. DNA for the CDR3: TGTGCCATCAGTGGTCCGGAACTAGCGGGCTCTAGCACAGATACGCAGTATTTT. This gives the protein CAISGPELAGSSTDTQYF. The chain couples TRBV10-3 to TRBJ2-3; TRBD2 agrees at 9 bases. CDR1 and CDR2 from the germline V gene are ENHRY and SYGVKD. The CDR3 has 18 residues. V lost 4 bases and J lost 0; bases outside the gene matches: 11.

This clonotype showed up many times. The gene calls are TRBV13 and TRBJ1-1, with D perhaps TRBD1 (6 bases). Per the germline V gene, CDR1 is PRHDT and CDR2 is FYEKMQ (reference sequence). Trimming stripped 4 bases from V and 2 bases from J, with 11 bases between. This CDR3 spans 14 amino acids. The CDR3 region has the DNA TGTGCCAGCAGCTCCCTGGGGACAAACACTGAAGCTTTCTTT. Translated, it gives CASSSLGTNTEAFF.

This clonotype was seen ten or more times. A junction end diverges from the germline sequence, so it may reflect a read error. J is TRBJ2-1 and V is TRBV5-1, with TRBD2 matching over 8 bases. Per the germline V gene, CDR1 is SGHRS and CDR2 is YFSETQ. CDR3 length: 15 residues. This CDR3 is CASTLGLGTYNEQFF. The CDR3 DNA reads TGCGCCAGCACCTTGGGACTAGGGACCTACAATGAGCAGTTCTTC.

A few counts support this clonotype. The gene calls are TRBV21-1 and TRBJ2-2; no check of the table's D call, TRBD1, against the DNA was made. TRBV21-1 is a listed pseudogene. This CDR3 region has 16 residues. The CDR3 bases are TGTGCCAGCAGCAAAGACGGCGGGGGACCGACCGGGGAGCTGTTTTTT. Its translation: CASSKDGGGPTGELFF.

This clonotype was recorded at least ten times. This sequence joins TRBV7-9 and TRBJ2-2; either TRBD1 or TRBD2 may supply D (5 bases each). With 5 bases removed from V and 5 bases from J, the gap between germline ends came to 12 bases. Per germline, CDR1 SEHNR and CDR2 FQNEAQ (reference sequence). This CDR3 is 14 amino acids long. CDR3 loop: CASSRDGTTGELFF. CDR3 coding DNA: TGTGCCAGCAGCAGGGACGGAACGACCGGGGAGCTGTTTTTT.

This clonotype was detected only a few times. The chain joins TRBV7-9 to TRBJ2-5; D is ambiguous. The CDR3 spans 14 residues. From germline, CDR1 is SEHNR and CDR2 FQNEAQ (reference sequence). V gave up 0 bases and J gave up 2 bases, with 7 bases separating them. The CDR3 DNA reads as TGTGCCAGCAGCTTAGCACATTCTCAAGAGACCCAGTACTTC. Residues: CASSLAHSQETQYF.

This clonotype was detected many times. The junction departs from germline at one end; a sequencing error may be responsible. V and J are TRBV6-5 and TRBJ2-7, with 8 positions matching TRBD1. Germline V gene data show CDR1 as MNHEY and CDR2 as SVGAGI. The CDR3 covers 14 residues. The DNA of the CDR3 is TGTGCCAGCAGTTACGGGACAGGCTCCCACGAGCAGTACTTC. Translating it yields CASSYGTGSHEQYF.

The chain employs TRBV6-1 and TRBJ2-7; D is perhaps TRBD2 (6 bases). CDR3 length equals 13 residues. The V end was cut by 2 bases, the J end by 5 bases, with 10 bases between. CDR1 is MNHNS, CDR2 SASEGT, per germline. CDR3 nucleotide sequence: TGTGCCAGCAGTGAATATTGGGGGGACGAGCAGTACTTC. Translation gives CASSEYWGDEQYF.

This clonotype was counted many times. The chain uses TRBV29-1 and TRBJ2-1, with 8 nucleotides matching TRBD2. This CDR3 spans 13 amino acids. Germline V gene data show CDR1 as SQVTM and CDR2 as ANQGSEA. J lost 8 bases, V lost 7 bases, and 10 bases had no gene match. The CDR3 loop is CSAAPSGSDEQFF. Written as DNA, the CDR3 is TGCAGCGCCGCCCCCAGCGGGAGTGATGAGCAGTTCTTC.

In this sample, this clonotype turned up once. At one of its ends the junction is not consistent with the germline gene, which may arise from a read error. The V gene is TRBV6-5, the J gene TRBJ2-3, with 7 bases matching TRBD2. Germline CDR1 reads MNHEY; CDR2 reads SVGAGI. The CDR3 runs to 14 residues. The CDR3 spells CARSYAGGTDTQYF. For the CDR3, the DNA is TGTGCCAGGAGTTACGCGGGGGGCACAGATACGCAGTATTTT.